This is a list of T cell receptor beta chains from one sample in a study of vaccination and CD4 T cells after COVID-19. These receptors are not linked to any known antigen. In TCRdb, the PCR reads were re-called with MiXCR into one record per CDR3 protein. The sample includes about 7,200 distinct CDR3 sequences, 22% seen only once; the top ten take around 27%. The material sequenced was CD4+ T cells from blood, cultured in vitro, taken after SARS-CoV-2 vaccination. These receptors originate from a human donor who had recovered from COVID-19. Each CDR3 is given with its conserved first and last residue. The D gene is left open where the match is weak. The listing skips clone size in some rows; elsewhere it reads once, few, many or a size class.

TRBJ1-5	TRBV10-3	NA	NA	CAIGALSNQPQHF	TGTGCCATCGGGGCCCTGAGCAATCAGCCCCAGCATTTT
TRBJ2-7	TRBV27	TRBD2	medium-sized	CASSSSGGRYEQYF	TGTGCCAGCAGTTCTAGCGGGGGGCGGTACGAGCAGTACTTC
TRBJ1-6	TRBV28	NA	few	CASSLFRSNSPLHF	TGTGCCAGCAGTTTGTTCAGGAGTAATTCACCCCTCCACTTT
TRBJ2-7	TRBV19	TRBD2	medium-sized	CASSIGGSTPYEQYF	TGTGCCAGTAGTATCGGCGGGAGTACACCCTACGAGCAGTACTTC
TRBJ2-3	TRBV20-1	TRBD2	NA	CSAAAPPITSVSSTDTQYF	TGCAGTGCTGCAGCACCGCCTATAACTAGCGTGTCTAGCACAGATACGCAGTATTTT
TRBJ1-2	TRBV19	TRBD1	few	CASSRQGYGYTF	TGTGCCAGTAGCAGACAGGGCTATGGCTACACCTTC
TRBJ2-4	TRBV24-1	NA	NA	CATSDLRNIQYF	TGTGCCACCAGTGATTTACGAAACATTCAGTACTTC
TRBJ2-1	TRBV7-2	TRBD2	medium-sized	CASSVSGRSYNEQFF	TGTGCCAGCAGCGTTAGCGGGAGGTCCTACAATGAGCAGTTCTTC
TRBJ1-1	TRBV7-2	TRBD1	few	CASSLLGQGNTEAFF	TGTGCCAGCAGCTTATTGGGACAGGGGAACACTGAAGCTTTCTTT
TRBJ1-6	TRBV19	TRBD1	once	CASSIQGQRFNSPLHF	TGTGCCAGTAGTATCCAGGGACAGCGCTTTAATTCACCCCTCCACTTT
TRBJ2-7	TRBV28	NA	medium-sized	CASSSPYEQYF	TGTGCCAGCAGTTCACCTTACGAGCAGTACTTC
TRBJ1-6	TRBV3-1	NA	NA	CASSQEGGGSSPLHF	TGTGCCAGCAGCCAAGAGGGAGGAGGCAGTTCACCCCTCCACTTT
TRBJ2-3	TRBV28	NA	few	CASKLGLASNTQYF	TGTGCCAGTAAACTTGGGCTAGCATCAAATACGCAGTATTTT
TRBJ1-5	TRBV7-8	TRBD1	NA	CASSLSGTGNQPQHF	TGTGCCAGCAGCTTATCCGGGACAGGGAATCAGCCCCAGCATTTT
TRBJ2-3	TRBV4-3	TRBD2	NA	CASSLKISRLAGSGKEDTQYF	TGCGCCAGCAGCCTCAAGATCTCGAGACTAGCGGGATCGGGTAAAGAAGATACGCAGTATTTT
TRBJ1-1	TRBV20-1	NA	few	CSARGRGVGTEAFF	TGCAGTGCTAGAGGGAGAGGGGTGGGCACTGAAGCTTTCTTT
TRBJ2-1	TRBV5-1	NA	NA	CASSPLSGVDGNEQFF	TGCGCCAGCAGCCCTCTTTCGGGGGTGGATGGGAATGAGCAGTTCTTC
TRBJ1-5	TRBV20-1	NA	medium-sized	CSVRVGWNQPQHF	TGCAGTGTCCGGGTGGGGTGGAATCAGCCCCAGCATTTT
TRBJ1-1	TRBV7-9	TRBD1	few	CASSFSGQGKSEAFF	TGTGCCAGCAGCTTTTCGGGACAGGGAAAATCTGAAGCTTTCTTT
TRBJ1-1	TRBV7-9	NA	few	CASSLRMNRVMTEAFF	TGTGCCAGCAGCTTACGAATGAACAGGGTAATGACTGAAGCTTTCTTT
TRBJ2-5	TRBV29-1	NA	NA	CSVEAPGLETQYF	TGCAGCGTTGAGGCCCCGGGATTGGAGACCCAGTACTTC
TRBJ2-7	TRBV19	TRBD2	NA	CASSSGLAGAFTYEQYF	TGTGCCAGTAGCTCGGGACTAGCGGGGGCCTTCACCTACGAGCAGTACTTC
TRBJ2-3	TRBV24-1	TRBD2	few	CATSDSLAGEVDTQYF	TGTGCCACCAGTGACTCACTAGCGGGAGAGGTAGATACGCAGTATTTT
TRBJ2-5	TRBV2	TRBD2	NA	CASKPPSGGGKTQYF	TGTGCCAGCAAACCGCCTAGCGGGGGAGGAAAGACCCAGTACTTC
TRBJ1-2	TRBV20-1	NA	medium-sized	CSASRDYGYTF	TGCAGTGCTAGCAGGGATTATGGCTACACCTTC
TRBJ2-5	TRBV7-9	TRBD2	medium-sized	CASSLADLAGVRETQYF	TGTGCCAGCAGCTTAGCCGACCTCGCGGGAGTACGAGAGACCCAGTACTTC
TRBJ2-1	TRBV24-1	TRBD1	NA	CATSDLGTGDNEQFF	TGTGCCACCAGTGATTTGGGGACAGGGGACAATGAGCAGTTCTTC
TRBJ1-2	TRBV4-2	NA	few	CASSQAEGIRANYGYTF	TGTGCCAGCAGCCAGGCGGAAGGGATACGAGCTAACTATGGCTACACCTTC
TRBJ2-3	TRBV20-1	NA	medium-sized	CSARGESTDTQYF	TGCAGTGCTAGAGGAGAGAGCACAGATACGCAGTATTTT
TRBJ1-1	TRBV29-1	NA	few	CSVGTTSYRAEAFF	TGCAGCGTTGGTACGACCAGCTATCGCGCTGAAGCTTTCTTT
TRBJ2-1	TRBV19	TRBD2	NA	CASSIRPLAGGPGNEQFF	TGTGCCAGTAGTATTCGGCCCCTAGCGGGAGGGCCAGGCAATGAGCAGTTCTTC
TRBJ2-7	TRBV6-4	TRBD2	NA	CASSDSSGRASNEQYF	TGTGCCAGCAGTGACTCTAGCGGGAGGGCCTCGAACGAGCAGTACTTC
TRBJ2-2	TRBV29-1	TRBD1	NA	CSVARQGANTGELFF	TGCAGCGTTGCGAGGCAGGGGGCGAACACCGGGGAGCTGTTTTTT
TRBJ2-7	TRBV28	NA	medium-sized	CASTAGATIYEQYF	TGTGCCAGCACCGCTGGGGCAACCATCTACGAGCAGTACTTC
TRBJ2-5	TRBV7-2	TRBD1	medium-sized	CASSLGGTGGVETQYF	TGTGCCAGCAGCTTAGGAGGGACAGGGGGCGTGGAGACCCAGTACTTC
TRBJ1-6	TRBV28	NA	few	CASRPRRGSYNSPLHF	TGTGCCAGCAGGCCCCGACGAGGCTCCTATAATTCACCCCTCCACTTT
TRBJ2-3	TRBV4-2	NA	NA	CASSRLGSDTQYF	TGTGCCAGCAGCCGATTGGGGTCAGATACGCAGTATTTT
TRBJ1-2	TRBV5-3	NA	once	CARSLAGYTF	TGTGCCAGAAGCTTGGCTGGCTACACCTTC
TRBJ2-2	TRBV7-3	NA	NA	CASSPTSRGELFF	TGTGCCAGCAGCCCGACTAGTCGCGGGGAGCTGTTTTTT
TRBJ2-3	TRBV4-2	NA	NA	CASSQALYSTDTQYF	TGTGCCAGCAGCCAAGCACTATATAGCACAGATACGCAGTATTTT
TRBJ1-5	TRBV27	NA	few	CASSQQGINQPQHF	TGTGCCAGCAGTCAACAGGGAATCAATCAGCCCCAGCATTTT
TRBJ1-6	TRBV11-1	TRBD1	NA	CASSLGSGQGRSPLHF	TGTGCCAGCAGCTTGGGGTCCGGACAGGGCCGTTCACCCCTCCACTTT
TRBJ1-5	TRBV19	TRBD1	NA	CASSKDRFQFSNQPQHF	TGTGCCAGTAGTAAGGACAGGTTCCAATTTAGCAATCAGCCCCAGCATTTT
TRBJ1-2	TRBV15	NA	medium-sized	CATSSGFTYGHTF	TGTGCCACCAGCAGCGGTTTCACCTATGGCCACACCTTC
TRBJ2-7	TRBV4-1	TRBD1	NA	CASSQGQGSSYEQYF	TGCGCCAGCAGCCAAGGACAGGGATCCTCCTACGAGCAGTACTTC
TRBJ1-2	TRBV5-4	TRBD1	few	CASSFGQADYGYTF	TGTGCCAGCAGCTTTGGACAGGCAGACTATGGCTACACCTTC
TRBJ1-5	TRBV28	NA	NA	CASSLLGQPDQPQHF	TGTGCCAGCAGTTTACTCGGACAACCCGATCAGCCCCAGCATTTT
TRBJ2-7	TRBV29-1	NA	few	CSVGEREQYF	TGCAGCGTAGGGGAGCGTGAGCAGTACTTC
TRBJ2-1	TRBV6-1	NA	few	CASYSGVGEQFF	TGTGCCAGCTACTCGGGCGTGGGTGAGCAGTTCTTC
TRBJ1-1	TRBV10-2	NA	NA	CASSEGIPPVTFF	TGCGCCAGCAGTGAAGGGATCCCCCCGGTAACTTTCTTT
TRBJ2-5	TRBV11-3	NA	few	CASSLAWGQETQYF	TGTGCCAGCAGCTTAGCTTGGGGTCAAGAGACCCAGTACTTC
TRBJ1-2	TRBV20-1	NA	medium-sized	CSAGGELAVYGYTF	TGCAGTGCTGGGGGGGAATTAGCCGTGTATGGCTACACCTTC
TRBJ2-1	TRBV7-3	TRBD1	NA	CASSREGDSYNEQFF	TGTGCCAGCAGCCGAGAAGGGGACAGTTACAATGAGCAGTTCTTC
TRBJ1-1	TRBV6-1	NA	NA	CASSVTVNTEAFF	TGTGCCAGCAGCGTGACTGTAAACACTGAAGCTTTCTTT
TRBJ2-7	TRBV7-6	TRBD2	medium-sized	CASSRGLAGGHEQYF	TGTGCCAGCAGCAGGGGACTAGCGGGAGGCCACGAGCAGTACTTC